This T cell receptor beta chain was documented in a study of shared clonotypes between healthy human individuals. Across the whole study: Per donor, CD8 memory used one plate, CD8 naive used two, CD4 memory used three and CD4 naive used three.

Study findings and constraints: Estimated clonotype richness was generally higher in naive than memory subsets. A handful of donors held about 5% of naive CD4 clonotypes in common.

Per the authors' pipeline: Filtering of immunoSEQ junctional sequences could not match full-length read filtering. The assay was immunoSEQ multiplex PCR, and TCRdb's table has in-frame clones only and misses some. D and trimming were read from the DNA, whereas the V and J calls and clone size are those reported in that table. The sample has about 2 million clones; approximately 95% are singletons. Germline CDR1 reads SGHTA; CDR2 reads FQGNSA. The CDR3 is 17 amino acids. Trimming removed 0 bases at V and 3 bases at J, with 18 bases between. With respect to this clone: Its target is not known.

The chain carries TRBV7-2 and TRBJ2-7, with D possibly matching TRBD2 (6 bases). This clonotype was obtained from a man aged 18 to 35 in good health. The specimen was naive CD4+ T cells sorted from blood. Subset meaning: CD45RA+ positively selected. CDR3 protein: CASSLAHRQGGLYEQYF. CDR3 nucleotides: TGTGCCAGCAGCTTAGCTCACAGGCAGGGAGGACTCTACGAGCAGTACTTC.